Presented here are 25 T cell receptor beta chains from one specimen sequenced in a study of T-cell reconstitution after alpha-beta-depleted transplantation in children. Unique molecular identifiers were incorporated during preparation of the TCRbeta library. TCRdb analysed the PCR reads with MiXCR anew, one entry per CDR3 protein. The sample includes 60,000 to 85,000 distinct CDR3 sequences, 15% to 20% of them seen just once. Sequencing was performed on PBMCs, mostly from graft donor cells, taken 360 days after TCRalphabeta/CD19-depleted stem cell transplant. These receptors originate from a male patient between 2 and 10 years old who had a stem cell transplant for acute lymphoblastic leukemia, so the T cells may come from the graft donor.

Many counts were recorded for this clonotype. The chain couples TRBV6-5 to TRBJ1-1, with 8 bases identical to TRBD1. This CDR3 is 13 amino acids long. Germline loops: CDR1 MNHEY, CDR2 SVGAGI. Losses at the gene ends were 9 bases for V and 4 bases for J; bases not matched to a gene: 7. This chain's CDR3 is CASLRGQGTEAFF. CDR3 nucleotides: TGTGCCAGTCTCAGGGGGCAAGGCACTGAAGCTTTCTTT.

There are many counts of this clonotype. The CDR3 sequence: CASSLTRDYEAFF. The CDR3 DNA reads TGTGCCAGCAGTTTAACAAGGGACTATGAAGCTTTCTTT. The chain recombines TRBV12-3 or TRBV12-4 with TRBJ1-1; weak D call: TRBD1 (5 bases). V lost 2 bases and J 7 bases, leaving 11 bases between the germline ends. This CDR3 spans 13 amino acids.

This clonotype was recorded at least ten times. The rearrangement joins TRBV20-1 to TRBJ1-5; D call uncertain. Deletions cut 6 bases from V and 0 bases from J, with 12 bases between. Germline assignment: CDR1 DFQATT and CDR2 SNEGSKA (reference sequence). This CDR3 spans 14 amino acids. CDR3 DNA: TGCAGTGCCCCGGACGGCCCTAGCAATCAGCCCCAGCATTTT. Its translation is CSAPDGPSNQPQHF.

This clonotype has just a few counts. The chain recombines TRBV6-5 with TRBJ1-2; no clear D gene. Deletions cut 6 bases from V and 2 bases from J, with 10 bases between. CDR3 size: 13 residues. CDR1 is MNHEY, CDR2 SVGAGI, per germline. In DNA form, the CDR3 reads TGTGCCAGCAGCTCCCGACTGAACTATGGCTACACCTTC. Amino acids: CASSSRLNYGYTF.

This clonotype was counted a few times. The rearrangement links TRBV20-1 to TRBJ2-7; 8 nucleotides agree with TRBD1. Germline CDR1 reads DFQATT; CDR2 reads SNEGSKA (reference sequence). V gave up 3 bases and J gave up 5 bases; unmatched junction bases: 9. The CDR3 is made up of 14 amino acids. The CDR3 nucleotides are TGCAGTGCTAGCGGACAGGGTGGTCTCCACGAGCAGTACTTC. This sequence encodes CSASGQGGLHEQYF.

The chain uses TRBV28 and TRBJ2-5, with TRBD2 matching over 8 bases. V dropped 6 bases and J dropped 0; count of bases not matched to a gene: 6. The CDR3 consists of 15 residues. CDR1 MDHEN and CDR2 SYDVKM come from the germline V gene. The CDR3 is CASRGLAEYQETQYF. The CDR3 region has the DNA TGTGCCAGCAGAGGACTAGCAGAGTACCAAGAGACCCAGTACTTC.

The CDR3 DNA reads as TGTGCCAGCAGCTCGCCCGAACCGCTAGCGGGAGTTCCGGAGACCCAGTACTTC. This encodes CASSSPEPLAGVPETQYF. The chain is built from TRBV3-1 and TRBJ2-5; TRBD2 matches 10 bases. The V gene end was trimmed by 5 bases and the J gene end by 5 bases; junction bases not matched to a gene: 17. The CDR3 runs to 18 residues. Germline CDR1 and CDR2: LGHDT and YNNKEL (reference sequence).

This clonotype was picked up a small number of times. The CDR3 DNA sequence: TGTGCCAGCAGTCTTCGTGGCCGGGGCACCGGGGAGCTGTTTTTT. This encodes CASSLRGRGTGELFF. V gene TRBV2 combines with J gene TRBJ2-2, with D tentatively TRBD2 (5 bases). CDR3 length equals 15 residues. Trimming removed 5 bases from V and 4 bases from J, with 14 bases in between. Germline V gene sequence: CDR1 SNHLY, CDR2 FYNNEI.

The chain recombines TRBV5-1 with TRBJ2-5, with D tentatively TRBD1 or TRBD2 (5 bases each). Germline CDR1 reads SGHRS; CDR2 reads YFSETQ. The CDR3 has 13 residues. V was clipped by 1 base and J by 5 bases, with 9 bases between them. This CDR3 reads CASSLQGVETQYF. CDR3 bases: TGCGCCAGCAGCTTGCAGGGAGTGGAGACCCAGTACTTC.

The chain joins TRBV14 to TRBJ1-3, with D uncertain. Germline CDR1 reads SGHDN; CDR2 reads FVKESK. V gave up 2 bases and J gave up 0 bases, with 8 bases separating them. The CDR3 covers 15 residues. CDR3 bases: TGTGCCAGCAGCCAATTTAGTAACTCTGGAAACACCATATATTTT. It codes for CASSQFSNSGNTIYF.

This clonotype was counted only a few times. This chain connects TRBV20-1 to TRBJ2-7; D gene uncertain. Trimming removed 1 base from V and 4 bases from J, with 11 bases in between. The CDR3 spans 13 residues. Germline V gene sequence: CDR1 DFQATT, CDR2 SNEGSKA (reference sequence). CDR3: CSARARSRYEQYF. The CDR3 DNA reads TGCAGTGCTAGAGCCCGTAGCCGGTACGAGCAGTACTTC.

Only a few counts were recorded for this clonotype. The V and J genes are TRBV7-9 and TRBJ1-2, with D hard to call. CDR1 is SEHNR and CDR2 is FQNEAQ in the germline V gene (reference sequence). The CDR3 is 8 amino acids. V was pared by 7 bases and J by 13 bases, with 7 bases between. CDR3 region: CASNPGTF. CDR3 bases: TGTGCCAGCAACCCTGGCACCTTC. Variable domain in full (rest from reference TRBV7-9 and TRBJ1-2): DTGVSQNPRHKITKRGQNVTFRCDPISEHNRLYWYRQTLGQGPEFLTYFQNEAQLEKSRLLSDRFSAERPKGSFSTLEIQRTEQGDSAMYLCASNPGTFGSGTRLTVV.

The sample holds a few counts of this clonotype. The chain uses TRBV29-1 and TRBJ1-1; possible D gene TRBD1, 6 bases. V was pared by 5 bases and J by 2 bases, with 12 bases between. This CDR3 comprises 13 residues. Germline V CDR1 and CDR2: SQVTM, ANQGSEA. The CDR3 DNA sequence: TGCAGCGTTTGCGGGACACTTAACACTGAAGCTTTCTTT. It specifies CSVCGTLNTEAFF. The complete variable domain, with remaining parts taken from reference TRBV29-1 and TRBJ1-1, reads SAVISQKPSRDICQRGTSLTIQCQVDSQVTMMFWYRQQPGQSLTLIATANQGSEATYESGFVIDKFPISRPNLTFSTLTVSNMSPEDSSIYLCSVCGTLNTEAFFGQGTRLTVV.

The table lists this clonotype with many counts. The chain uses TRBV2 and TRBJ2-3, with 11 bases that match TRBD2. The CDR3 is made up of 17 amino acids. Trimming removed 6 bases from V and 3 bases from J; junction bases left unmatched: 11. Germline V lookup: CDR1 SNHLY, CDR2 FYNNEI. The DNA for the CDR3 is TGTGCCAGCAGCCAAGAAAGGTCTAGCGGGAGGACAGATACGCAGTATTTT. Amino acids: CASSQERSSGRTDTQYF.

This chain uses TRBV28 with TRBJ2-7; D call uncertain. Trimming stripped 3 bases from V and 2 bases from J, with 8 bases between. CDR3 length: 13 residues. The germline V gene has CDR1 MDHEN and CDR2 SYDVKM. As DNA, the CDR3 is TGTGCCAGCAGTTTCGCTAGAACCTACGAGCAGTACTTC. Translation: CASSFARTYEQYF.

This clonotype occurred a few times. The gene calls are TRBV4-1 and TRBJ2-7; 9 bases agree with TRBD2. V lost 1 base to trimming and J lost 2 bases; unmatched junction nucleotides: 6. The CDR3 runs 16 residues. CDR1 and CDR2 from the germline V gene are MGHRA and YSYEKL. The CDR3 is CASSQVASGVPYEQYF. The CDR3 DNA follows: TGCGCCAGCAGCCAAGTTGCTAGCGGGGTACCCTACGAGCAGTACTTC.

The chain combines TRBV7-6 with TRBJ2-1, with 10 bases aligning to TRBD2. The germline V gene has CDR1 SGHVS and CDR2 FNYEAQ. The CDR3 has 15 residues. After removal of 4 bases from V and 3 bases from J, the junction contained 3 bases not matched to a gene. The CDR3 loop reads CASSYRLAGYNEQFF. CDR3 in DNA: TGTGCCAGCAGCTACCGACTAGCGGGCTACAATGAGCAGTTCTTC.

This clonotype turned up a few times. The chain carries TRBV12-3 or TRBV12-4 and TRBJ2-7; possibly TRBD1 for D (5 bases). The CDR3 spans 14 residues. V lost 6 bases, J lost 3 bases, and 15 bases lay in between. In DNA form, the CDR3 reads TGTGCCAGCAGCCGACGCGACAGTAGCTACGAGCAGTACTTC. Its protein is CASSRRDSSYEQYF.

This clonotype was seen at least ten times. This chain links TRBV4-1 with TRBJ2-7; tentatively, D is TRBD1 or TRBD2 (5 bases each). The CDR3 spans 18 residues. Germline CDR1 MGHRA, CDR2 YSYEKL. Trimming shortened V by 0 bases and J by 2 bases, and 20 bases separated the two germline ends. The CDR3 bases are TGCGCCAGCAGCCAAGAGACAGTGCGGGCGCTGAGACCCTACGAGCAGTACTTC. Residues: CASSQETVRALRPYEQYF.

The sample holds a few counts of this clonotype. The chain uses TRBV27 and TRBJ2-3; 7 bases fit TRBD2. The CDR3 has 14 residues. J gave up 1 base and V 5 bases, and 3 bases lay outside the gene matches. Germline CDR1 reads MNHEY; CDR2 reads SMNVEV (reference sequence). The CDR3 DNA reads TGTGCCAGCAGTCCACTAGCGCGCACAGATACGCAGTATTTT. Its protein product is CASSPLARTDTQYF.

This clonotype was seen repeatedly, ten times or more. This chain links TRBV29-1 with TRBJ2-7; 7 positions match TRBD1. The CDR3 is made up of 12 amino acids. The germline gives CDR1 SQVTM, CDR2 ANQGSEA. The V and J ends lost 7 bases and 2 bases, in that order; junction bases with no gene match: 5. CDR3 region: CSAQGQAYEQYF. The DNA of the CDR3 is TGCAGCGCTCAAGGACAGGCCTACGAGCAGTACTTC.

A few counts support this clonotype. The chain employs TRBV2 and TRBJ2-5; 11 bases line up with TRBD2. CDR1 is SNHLY, CDR2 FYNNEI, per germline. After removal of 0 bases from V and 5 bases from J, the junction contained 5 bases not matched to a gene. This CDR3 has 16 amino acids. CDR3 in DNA: TGTGCCAGCAGTGAAGCAAGAACTAGCGGGAGTGAGACCCAGTACTTC. Translated, it gives CASSEARTSGSETQYF.

The chain joins TRBV7-9 to TRBJ1-3; D possibly corresponds to TRBD1 (6 bases). Trimming took 3 bases from V and 5 from J, leaving 17 bases between them. CDR1 is SEHNR and CDR2 is FQNEAQ in the germline V gene (reference sequence). This CDR3 is 16 amino acids long. CDR3 nucleotide sequence: TGTGCCAGCAGCTTTTCCGGGGGGCCTCGGAGAAACACCATATATTTT. As protein: CASSFSGGPRRNTIYF.

The CDR3 region has the DNA TGTGCCAGCGGGAAACAGGGGGCCAACTCCTACGAGCAGTACTTC. As protein: CASGKQGANSYEQYF. The rearrangement uses TRBV12-3 or TRBV12-4 and TRBJ2-7, with 9 bases identical to TRBD1. This CDR3 region has 15 residues. V lost 8 bases and J lost 0; bases outside the gene matches: 8.

J is TRBJ1-5 and V is TRBV10-3; TRBD1 might be the D (6 bases). This CDR3 comprises 16 residues. The V end was cut by 10 bases, the J end by 0 bases, with 19 bases between. CDR1 and CDR2 from the germline V gene are ENHRY and SYGVKD. The CDR3 nucleotides are TGTGCCACCGCTTCAGGGACACAGGGTAGCAATCAGCCCCAGCATTTT. Its protein product is CATASGTQGSNQPQHF.